These 20 T cell receptor beta chains originate from one sample sequenced in a study of cytomegalovirus exposure and HLA in healthy donors. Vbeta (60) and Jbeta (13) primers were used in the PCR. Libraries were prepared by immunoSEQ multiplex PCR; TCRdb keeps only in-frame clonotypes and omits some of them. The repertoire includes 180,000 or so clones, roughly 80% of them detected once, and about 7.7% sits in the top ten. Material: PBMCs. The receptors were sampled from a woman aged 40 to 55 in good health and CMV-seropositive.

The rearrangement uses TRBV7-2 and TRBJ2-7; 8 bases map to TRBD2. CDR3 length: 15 amino acids. Germline CDR1 SGHTA, CDR2 FQGNSA. The J segment lost 0 bases and the V segment lost 5 bases, leaving 6 bases of the junction unmatched. The CDR3 spells CASSPIAGSSYEQYF. For the CDR3, the DNA is TGTGCCAGCAGCCCCATAGCGGGGAGCTCCTACGAGCAGTACTTC.

This clone was seen once. V gene TRBV5-5 combines with J gene TRBJ1-2; tentative D call: TRBD1 (5 bases). Germline CDR1 reads SGHKS; CDR2 reads YYEKEE (reference sequence). This CDR3 has 15 residues. The ends were cut back, 1 base at V and 2 bases at J, with 12 bases in the middle. The CDR3 here is CASSLQDPGNYGYTF. CDR3 in DNA: TGTGCCAGCAGCTTGCAAGACCCAGGGAACTATGGCTACACCTTC.

J is TRBJ2-1 and V is TRBV28; 11 bases fit TRBD1. The CDR3 totals 15 residues. Trimming cost V 6 bases and J 12 bases; bases outside gene matches: 13. Germline CDR1 MDHEN, CDR2 SYDVKM. Here the CDR3 DNA reads TGTGCCAGCAGCCGCGGACAGGGGGCTATCGTAGGGCAGTTCTTC. Amino acids: CASSRGQGAIVGQFF.

The chain links TRBV2 to TRBJ1-2; 7 nucleotides agree with TRBD1. The CDR3 has 13 amino acids. V was clipped by 4 bases and J by 2 bases; unmatched bases: 1. The germline V gene has CDR1 SNHLY and CDR2 FYNNEI. The CDR3 region has the DNA TGTGCCAGCAGTGGGGGACAGAACTATGGCTACACCTTC. It codes for CASSGGQNYGYTF.

This chain joins TRBV6-5 and TRBJ1-5; 7 bases match TRBD1. Germline-derived CDR1 and CDR2 are MNHEY and SVGAGI. This CDR3 region has 13 residues. The junction had 5 bases not matched to a gene; V was cut back by 6 bases and J by 6 bases. The CDR3, as DNA: TGTGCCAGCAGACGACAGGGAGGTCAGCCCCAGCATTTT. As protein: CASRRQGGQPQHF.

This clone has a single count. The V call is TRBV29-1, the J call TRBJ1-1; 9 bases line up with TRBD1. J gave up 4 bases and V 3 bases, and 9 bases lay outside the gene matches. Germline V gene lookup returns CDR1 SQVTM and CDR2 ANQGSEA. This CDR3 comprises 15 residues. The CDR3 DNA reads TGCAGCGTTGAGCCACAGGGGGCGCTTGGCACTGAAGCTTTCTTT. Its protein is CSVEPQGALGTEAFF. The complete variable domain, with remaining parts taken from reference TRBV29-1 and TRBJ1-1, reads SAVISQKPSRDICQRGTSLTIQCQVDSQVTMMFWYRQQPGQSLTLIATANQGSEATYESGFVIDKFPISRPNLTFSTLTVSNMSPEDSSIYLCSVEPQGALGTEAFFGQGTRLTVV.

The CDR3 nucleotides read TGTGCCAGCAGTAGACGCCCGGGACACAACCCCTGGAAGCCCCAGCATTTT. As protein: CASSRRPGHNPWKPQHF. The chain couples TRBV28 to TRBJ1-5, with D maybe TRBD1 (6 bases). The CDR3 totals 17 residues. Per the germline V gene, CDR1 is MDHEN and CDR2 is SYDVKM. With 5 bases removed from V and 8 bases from J, the gap between germline ends came to 25 bases.

As regards this clone: The sample carries other DNA sequences with the same CDR3. The chain is built from TRBV5-1 and TRBJ1-2; D may be TRBD1 (6 bases). CDR3 length equals 12 residues. V lost 4 bases to trimming and J lost 4 bases, with 8 bases between them. The germline CDR1 and CDR2 sequences are SGHRS and YFSETQ. The CDR3 nucleotides are TGCGCCAGCAGCCTGGACAGCTATGGCTACACCTTC. Protein sequence: CASSLDSYGYTF.

The chain uses TRBV7-6 and TRBJ2-7; 10 bases are a match to TRBD2. Germline CDR1 reads SGHVS; CDR2 reads FNYEAQ. This CDR3 region has 15 residues. V gave up 2 bases and J gave up 4 bases; unmatched junction bases: 5. This chain's CDR3 is CASSLLSGRDYEQYF. The CDR3 DNA follows: TGTGCCAGCAGCTTATTGAGCGGGAGGGATTACGAGCAGTACTTC. Complete variable domain (other parts from reference TRBV7-6 and TRBJ2-7): GAGVSQSPRYKVTKRGQDVALRCDPISGHVSLYWYRQALGQGPEFLTYFNYEAQQDKSGLPNDRFSAERPEGSISTLTIQRTEQRDSAMYRCASSLLSGRDYEQYFGPGTRLTVT.

This clone was seen more than once but under ten times. This chain uses TRBV6-6 with TRBJ2-7, with 14 bases identical to TRBD2. CDR3 length equals 16 residues. V gave up 8 bases and J gave up 7 bases; unmatched junction bases: 13. Germline V lookup: CDR1 MNHNY, CDR2 SVGAGI (reference sequence). The CDR3 bases are TGTGCCAGCTCCGGGACTAGCGGGAGTGGCCCTAGGGAGCAGTACTTC. As protein: CASSGTSGSGPREQYF.

This clone was seen a few times. The rearrangement joins TRBV25-1 to TRBJ2-3; TRBD2 agrees at 9 bases. V trimming: 2 bases; J trimming: 4 bases; junction bases outside the gene matches: 7. The CDR3 extends over 16 amino acids. Per the germline V gene, CDR1 is MGHDK and CDR2 is SYGVNS. The CDR3 sequence: CASSEISGRSADTQYF. Here the CDR3 DNA reads TGTGCCAGCAGTGAAATAAGCGGGAGGTCCGCAGATACGCAGTATTTT.

This clone was detected once. This chain connects TRBV7-8 to TRBJ2-6; TRBD1 matches at 10 bases. V gave up 3 bases and J gave up 0 bases; unmatched junction bases: 2. The CDR3 is 17 amino acids. In germline, CDR1 is SGHVS, CDR2 FQNEAQ. The CDR3 DNA sequence: TGTGCCAGCAGCTTGGGACAGGGGACCTCTGGGGCCAACGTCCTGACTTTC. It encodes CASSLGQGTSGANVLTF. Full variable domain (outside the CDR3, taken from reference TRBV7-8 and TRBJ2-6): GAGVSQSPRYKVAKRGQDVALRCDPISGHVSLFWYQQALGQGPEFLTYFQNEAQLDKSGLPSDRFFAERPEGSVSTLKIQRTQQEDSAVYLCASSLGQGTSGANVLTFGAGSRLTVL.

The chain uses TRBV10-1 and TRBJ2-3; 7 nucleotides align to TRBD1. The CDR3 totals 22 residues. With 6 bases clipped from V and 0 bases from J, the junction kept 27 bases outside the gene matches. Germline CDR1 is WNHNN and CDR2 is SYGVQD (reference sequence). Here the CDR3 DNA reads TGCGCCAGCAGGGCCGCTCTCGACAGGGCCAGGCGGCAGGATTCTAGCACAGATACGCAGTATTTT. Protein product: CASRAALDRARRQDSSTDTQYF.

In its sample, this clone was seen a few times. Other DNA sequences in this sample translate to the same CDR3. The rearrangement joins TRBV6-1 to TRBJ1-3; possibly TRBD1 for D (6 bases). The length of the CDR3 is 17 residues. Trimming took off 4 bases at V and 0 bases at J, with 16 bases between the two ends. Germline values: CDR1 MNHNS, CDR2 SASEGT. The CDR3 nucleotides read TGTGCCAGCAGTGTTGAAGACAGGTTATTCTCTGGAAACACCATATATTTT. Protein product: CASSVEDRLFSGNTIYF.

The chain combines TRBV4-1 with TRBJ2-5; D is ambiguous. V lost 0 bases, J lost 8 bases, and 19 bases lay in between. There are 16 residues in the CDR3. Germline loops: CDR1 MGHRA, CDR2 YSYEKL. DNA of the CDR3: TGCGCCAGCAGCCAAGATCTCGCCCCGCGGATACGAACCCAGTACTTC. This encodes CASSQDLAPRIRTQYF.

The chain carries TRBV28 and TRBJ1-2; possibly TRBD1 for D (6 bases). Deletions cut 7 bases from V and 2 bases from J, with 8 bases between. The CDR3 spans 12 residues. Germline CDR1 and CDR2: MDHEN and SYDVKM. The chain's CDR3 is CASNTGNYGYTF. Here the CDR3 DNA reads TGTGCCAGCAATACAGGGAACTATGGCTACACCTTC.

The chain employs TRBV14 and TRBJ2-7; 12 nucleotides agree with TRBD2. Trimming removed 5 bases from V and 6 bases from J; junction bases left unmatched: 11. CDR3 length equals 16 residues. Looked up from germline, CDR1 is SGHDN and CDR2 is FVKESK. DNA of the CDR3: TGTGCCAGCAGCTCGCAATCTAGCGGGAGGGCCGCCGAGCAGTACTTC. This gives the protein CASSSQSSGRAAEQYF.

V usage is TRBV29-1 and J usage is TRBJ1-1; the D gene is possibly TRBD1 (6 bases). The ends were cut back, 1 base at V and 2 bases at J, with 11 bases in the middle. Per germline, CDR1 SQVTM and CDR2 ANQGSEA. The length of the CDR3 is 14 residues. The CDR3 reads CSVEGEQGNTEAFF. The CDR3 DNA sequence: TGCAGCGTTGAAGGGGAACAGGGAAACACTGAAGCTTTCTTT.

This CDR3 reads CASSLGQGLYEQYF. Written as DNA, the CDR3 is TGTGCCAGTAGCCTCGGACAGGGTCTGTACGAGCAGTACTTC. V gene TRBV19 combines with J gene TRBJ2-7; 8 bases agree with TRBD1. Germline V gives CDR1 LNHDA, CDR2 SQIVND (reference sequence). With 6 bases clipped from V and 4 bases from J, the junction kept 8 bases outside the gene matches. The CDR3 totals 14 residues.

This clone was seen once. This rearrangement joins TRBV28 to TRBJ1-1; 8 bases map to TRBD1. The CDR3 loop spans 14 amino acids. Germline CDR1 MDHEN, CDR2 SYDVKM. V gave up 5 bases and J gave up 5 bases; unmatched junction bases: 7. CDR3 loop: CASSPGGAGTEAFF. The CDR3 region has the DNA TGTGCCAGCAGTCCAGGGGGCGCGGGAACTGAAGCTTTCTTT.